This TCR beta chain came from a study of cytomegalovirus exposure and HLA in healthy donors. With respect to this clone: The antigen is unknown.

This CDR3 comprises 15 residues. V lost 1 base to trimming and J lost 4 bases, with 12 bases between them. Germline V gene sequence: CDR1 SGHRS, CDR2 YFSETQ. 60 Vbeta and 13 Jbeta primers were used in PCR. Authors' processing steps: In a later analysis, roughly 86 million unique TCR beta chains included roughly 11 million shared by two or more donors. The repertoire was sequenced with immunoSEQ multiplex PCR; TCRdb's copy has only in-frame clones and lacks some. V, J and clone size are those of that table, while D and trimming were read from the DNA. Here the sample spans 84,000 or so clones, around 80% being singletons. General observations from the study: According to a later analysis, most TCR beta chains associated with CMV appeared HLA-restricted. CMV antigen specificity of three CMV-associated chains was confirmed in vitro. An assumption of roughly uniform sequencing depth across donors underlay the presence/absence analyses.

V and J are TRBV5-1 and TRBJ1-5, with D perhaps matching TRBD1 (6 bases). The clonotype was recovered from a man aged 25 to 40 in good health and CMV-seronegative. The sample comprised PBMCs. The DNA for the CDR3 is TGCGCCAGCAGCTTGTCTGGACAGCCGAATCAGCCCCAGCATTTT. The encoded protein is CASSLSGQPNQPQHF.